This T cell receptor (beta chain) was retrieved from a study of T cell responses to AZD1222 COVID-19 vaccine. V was clipped by 4 bases and J by 3 bases, with 9 bases between them. Germline CDR1 is MNHEY and CDR2 is SMNVEV (reference sequence). This CDR3 is 14 amino acids long. The assay was immunoSEQ multiplex PCR, and TCRdb's table has in-frame clones only and misses some. The sample contains more than 85,000 clones, roughly 90% of which appear only once. The source material was peripheral blood, sampled 28 days after the second AZD1222 dose. The V call is TRBV27, the J call TRBJ1-4; D gene uncertain. The clonotype originates from an adult who received the AZD1222 COVID-19 vaccine. CDR3 sequence reads: CASSSHRANEKLFF. CDR3 DNA sequence: TGTGCCAGCAGTTCCCATAGGGCTAATGAAAAACTGTTTTTT.